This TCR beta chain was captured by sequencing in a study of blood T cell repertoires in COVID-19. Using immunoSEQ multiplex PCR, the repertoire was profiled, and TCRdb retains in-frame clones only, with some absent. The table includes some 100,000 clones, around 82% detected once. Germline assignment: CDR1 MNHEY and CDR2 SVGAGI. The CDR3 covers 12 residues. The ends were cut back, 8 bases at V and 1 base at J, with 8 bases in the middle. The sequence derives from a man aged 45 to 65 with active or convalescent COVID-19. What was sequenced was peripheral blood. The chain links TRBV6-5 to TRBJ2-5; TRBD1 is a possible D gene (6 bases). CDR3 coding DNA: TGTGCCAGCGACAGGTTCCAAGAGACCCAGTACTTC. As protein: CASDRFQETQYF.